This T cell receptor beta chain was identified during a study of identical twins. The study, taken as a whole, reports: Conclusions relied on cross-sectional statistical analysis, not following the same donors.

This clonotype was observed many times. Its antigen remains unidentified. Donors were all healthy Caucasians. Germline loops: CDR1 DFQATT, CDR2 SNEGSKA (reference sequence). The V gene lost 3 bases and the J gene lost 8 bases, with 13 bases spanning the gap. The length of the CDR3 is 12 residues. A single record per CDR3 protein comes from TCRdb applying MiXCR to the 5' RACE reads. The sample has around 650,000 distinct CDR3 sequences, 7% to 7.5% seen once. The data were also submitted as part of a second study, on yellow fever vaccine responses in identical twins.

The receptor comes from a woman younger than 35 in good health. The chain employs TRBV20-1 and TRBJ1-1; D is possibly TRBD1 (6 bases). The sample comprised PBMCs. CDR3 residues: CSASRGGVEAFF. In nucleotides, the CDR3 is TGCAGTGCTAGCAGGGGTGGCGTAGAAGCTTTCTTT.